A selection of T cell receptor beta chains follows, all from one sample in a study of T cells in localized non-small cell lung cancer. Data came from immunoSEQ multiplex PCR; TCRdb stores just in-frame clones and leaves some out. The data contain around 35,000 clones, under 95% of them singletons. The sample here was peripheral blood mononuclear cells, taken before any cancer treatment. The source is an older female donor with stage II lung adenocarcinoma. Both conserved end residues are part of each CDR3. The D gene is left open where the match is weak. Only some rows state a clone size, as once, few, many or a class for expanded clones.

clone size: NA; V gene: TRBV5-5; D gene: NA; J gene: TRBJ2-7; CDR3 protein: CASSTSDVTYEQYF; CDR3 DNA: TGTGCCAGCAGCACGAGCGACGTGACCTACGAGCAGTACTTC
clone size: NA; V gene: TRBV11-2; D gene: NA; J gene: TRBJ1-6; CDR3 protein: CASRYTDSPLHF; CDR3 DNA: TGTGCCAGCAGATACACAGATTCACCCCTCCACTTT
clone size: NA; V gene: TRBV30; D gene: NA; J gene: TRBJ2-4; CDR3 protein: CAWTQEGVWVQYF; CDR3 DNA: TGTGCCTGGACCCAGGAGGGGGTTTGGGTTCAGTACTTC
clone size: NA; V gene: TRBV4-2; D gene: NA; J gene: TRBJ2-3; CDR3 protein: CASSPLPGSLDKSNTQYF; CDR3 DNA: TGTGCCAGCAGCCCTCTCCCGGGGTCCCTCGATAAATCGAATACGCAGTATTTT
clone size: NA; V gene: TRBV19; D gene: NA; J gene: TRBJ1-1; CDR3 protein: CASRNQGNTEAFF; CDR3 DNA: TGTGCCAGTAGGAATCAGGGGAACACTGAAGCTTTCTTT
clone size: once; V gene: TRBV6-5; D gene: TRBD1; J gene: TRBJ2-2; CDR3 protein: CASRYTGVAGELFF; CDR3 DNA: TGTGCCAGCAGGTACACAGGGGTTGCCGGGGAGCTGTTTTTT
clone size: NA; V gene: TRBV19; D gene: NA; J gene: TRBJ2-1; CDR3 protein: CASSRLYNEQFF; CDR3 DNA: TGTGCCAGTAGCCGGCTATACAATGAGCAGTTCTTC
clone size: few; V gene: TRBV11-2; D gene: NA; J gene: TRBJ1-6; CDR3 protein: CASSTFDGSGSYNSPLHF; CDR3 DNA: TGTGCCAGCAGCACGTTCGACGGATCGGGCTCCTATAATTCACCCCTCCACTTT
clone size: NA; V gene: TRBV6-5; D gene: NA; J gene: TRBJ1-1; CDR3 protein: CASRMDLNTEAFF; CDR3 DNA: TGTGCCAGCAGAATGGACCTCAACACTGAAGCTTTCTTT
clone size: NA; V gene: TRBV15; D gene: NA; J gene: TRBJ1-3; CDR3 protein: CATSRGNTIYF; CDR3 DNA: TGTGCCACCAGCAGGGGAAACACCATATATTTT
clone size: NA; V gene: TRBV19; D gene: NA; J gene: TRBJ2-3; CDR3 protein: CASRPTAQGDTQYF; CDR3 DNA: TGTGCCAGCCGCCCCACAGCGCAGGGAGATACGCAGTATTTT